This T cell receptor beta chain is from a study of CD8 T cells in ankylosing spondylitis. Germline lookup yields CDR1 MNHEY and CDR2 SVGEGT. V was clipped by 4 bases and J by 2 bases, with 14 bases between them. The CDR3 loop spans 16 amino acids. Using its own MiXCR run on the 5' RACE reads, TCRdb lists one record per CDR3 protein. Of around 150,000 distinct CDR3 sequences in the sample, approximately 44% were seen once. V usage is TRBV6-2 or TRBV6-3 and J usage is TRBJ2-2; D gene unclear. Sample: synovial fluid, either unsorted or a sorted T cell fraction (not recorded which). This clonotype was sampled from a male donor with ankylosing spondylitis. CDR3 amino acids: CASSCHRDSNTGELFF. DNA for the CDR3: TGTGCCAGCAGTTGTCACAGAGATTCAAACACCGGGGAGCTGTTTTTT.